These 8 T cell receptor beta chains originate from one sample sequenced in a study of tumor and adjacent non-tumor tissue in lung cancer. A modified ARM-PCR protocol with three rounds of nested PCR amplified TCRbeta. Each CDR3 protein gets one entry after TCRdb re-called the multiplex PCR reads with MiXCR. The sample has some 80,000 distinct CDR3 sequences, 55% to 80% seen once. The template was RNA from unsorted bulk tissue. The sequenced sample was lung tumor tissue. These receptors came from a woman aged 40-49 years with non-small cell lung cancer.

The rearrangement uses TRBV12-3 or TRBV12-4 and TRBJ1-5, with D uncertain. This CDR3 has 15 amino acids. The germline V and J ends were trimmed by 7 bases and 3 bases, with 16 bases remaining between them. The CDR3 loop reads CASIFSGRDNQPQHF. CDR3 DNA sequence: TGTGCCAGCATTTTCTCGGGGAGGGACAATCAGCCCCAGCATTTT.

For this clonotype: The junction does not match germline at one end; this may be a read error. The chain employs TRBV6-6 and TRBJ1-5, with 7 positions matching TRBD1. The CDR3 contains 15 residues. Germline assignment: CDR1 MNHNY and CDR2 SVGAGI (reference sequence). CDR3 amino acids: CANSYGQANDQPQHF. The CDR3 region has the DNA TGTGCCAACAGTTACGGACAGGCCAATGATCAACCCCAGCATTTC.

Remarks on this clonotype: The CDR3 does not end in the conserved phenylalanine or tryptophan, so this is likely a read error. The CDR3 loop reads CASSHSSEQFL. The CDR3 nucleotides read TGCGCCAGCAGTCATTCCTCAGAGCAGTTCTTG. The gene calls are TRBV10-2 and TRBJ2-1, with D hard to call. The CDR3 contains 11 residues. Germline V CDR1 and CDR2: WSHSY, SAAADI. V was pared by 5 bases and J by 10 bases, with 9 bases between.

Note on this clonotype: Compared with germline, one end of the junction differs, possibly owing to a read error. The V gene is TRBV29-1, the J gene TRBJ1-5; D is perhaps TRBD1 (5 bases). Germline CDR1 SQVTM, CDR2 ANQGSEA. The CDR3 consists of 12 residues. CDR3 amino acids: CIVAGRGGPQHF. The CDR3 nucleotides are TGCATCGTTGCCGGCCGCGGGGGGCCCCAGCATTTT.

As to this clonotype: Likely a read error: the CDR3 ends without its conserved phenylalanine or tryptophan. The V call is TRBV12-3 or TRBV12-4, the J call TRBJ2-1, with 8 bases identical to TRBD2. The CDR3 is 12 amino acids. Trimming took 5 bases from V and 10 from J; bases not matched to a gene: 4. Here the CDR3 DNA reads TGTGCCAGCAGTATGACGGGAGGGGAGCAGTTCTTA. This encodes CASSMTGGEQFL.

The chain links TRBV20-1 to TRBJ2-2; possibly TRBD1 for D (5 bases). Germline lookup yields CDR1 DFQATT and CDR2 SNEGSKA (reference sequence). Deletions cut 3 bases from V and 5 bases from J, with 13 bases between. This CDR3 has 14 residues. Here the CDR3 DNA reads TGCAGTGCTAGTGTACAGGTCGGGACCGGGGAGCTGTTTTTT. It encodes CSASVQVGTGELFF.

Points on this clonotype: A much larger clone differs by one base, so this may be a read error. This CDR3 is missing its conserved last phenylalanine or tryptophan, likely due to a read error. The V and J genes are TRBV14 and TRBJ1-1; D uncertain. There are 13 residues in the CDR3. Germline lookup yields CDR1 SGHDN and CDR2 FVKESK. The V and J ends lost 3 bases and 5 bases respectively, with 10 bases between them. The CDR3 region has the DNA TGTGCCAGCAGCCAGTTCCGAGGGACTGAAGCTTTCGTT. Its protein is CASSQFRGTEAFV.

Regarding this clonotype: The conserved phenylalanine or tryptophan normally closing the CDR3 is absent here, so this likely arose from a read error. V and J are TRBV20-1 and TRBJ2-5; D is ambiguous. CDR1 and CDR2 from the germline V gene are DFQATT and SNEGSKA (reference sequence). This CDR3 has 12 amino acids. The ends were cut back, 7 bases at V and 5 bases at J, with 14 bases in the middle. The CDR3 DNA follows: TGCAGTGAGGACGAACCCCGGGAGACCCAGTACGTC. Translated: CSEDEPRETQYV.